This TCR beta chain was profiled in a study of cytomegalovirus exposure and HLA in healthy donors. Across the study: Tens of millions of unique TCRs from HLA-typed donors made up an early data release. Study-wide results and caveats: According to a later analysis, most TCR beta chains associated with CMV appeared HLA-restricted.

CDR3 length: 15 amino acids. Germline-derived CDR1 and CDR2 are PRHDT and FYEKMQ (reference sequence). V trimming: 1 base; J trimming: 3 bases; junction bases outside the gene matches: 1. A few counts support this clone. Antigen unknown. The study ran its PCR with 60 Vbeta and 13 Jbeta primers. TCRdb keeps only in-frame clones here, not all; method: immunoSEQ multiplex PCR. The sample carries about 98,000 clones, 74% recorded once. The source material was PBMCs. The TCR was taken from a male donor in good health and CMV-seronegative. V and J are TRBV13 and TRBJ2-7; the match to TRBD2 covers 12 bases. Written as DNA, the CDR3 is TGTGCCAGCAGCTTAGCGACTAGCGGGAGCTACGAGCAGTACTTC. Protein: CASSLATSGSYEQYF.